The clone carrying this TCR beta chain was recorded at least ten times. The sample belongs to a study of low-dose radiotherapy and immunotherapy resistance in tumors. Study context: Cohort 1 received 0.5 Gy per fraction every 2 weeks, totaling 6.5 Gy.

Alpha and beta chains were covered, as first-strand cDNA relied on TRAV- and TRBV-specific primers. Using a constant-region primer together with a V-primer adapter, TCRs were subjected to around 22 PCR cycles of amplification. The authors amplified isolated mRNA by in vitro transcription. MiXCR, applied by TCRdb to the reads, yields one record per CDR3 protein. The table has tens of thousands of distinct CDR3 sequences, around a sixth seen once. The CDR3 sequence is 14 residues long. Germline-derived CDR1 and CDR2 are SGHNT and YYREEE (reference sequence). V trimming: 6 bases; J trimming: 4 bases; junction bases outside the gene matches: 10. Documented time point: after trial treatment. Treatment: LDRT plus nivolumab, ipilimumab, low-dose cyclophosphamide and aspirin (RACIN trial). Those who qualified had advanced solid tumors (lacking tumor-infiltrating lymphocytes).

The specimen was PBMCs, collected after low-dose radiotherapy plus immunotherapy. This rearrangement joins TRBV5-4 to TRBJ2-7; 7 nucleotides line up with TRBD2. The sequence was obtained from a male donor with prostate cancer. DNA of the CDR3: TGTGCCAGCACCGTCGGCGGGAGCCTGTACGAGCAGTACTTC. Translation gives CASTVGGSLYEQYF. The whole variable domain, remainder taken from reference TRBV5-4 and TRBJ2-7, is ETGVTQSPTHLIKTRGQQVTLRCSSQSGHNTVSWYQQALGQGPQFIFQYYREEENGRGNFPPRFSGLQFPNYSSELNVNALELDDSALYLCASTVGGSLYEQYFGPGTRLTVT.